This T cell receptor (beta chain) was recorded in a study of beta chain features in type 1 diabetes. Expressed TCRB transcripts were sequenced, since all the RNA that had been isolated was reverse transcribed. Assay: immunoSEQ multiplex PCR; the TCRdb copy retains only in-frame clones and omits some. Here the sample spans about 700,000 clones, under 15% being singletons. Study-wide findings and caveats: A potential influence of HLA type upon TCRB rearrangement remained unresolved herein. Type 1 diabetes patients showed a moderate but significant shortening of TCRB CDR3s in all four CD4+ subsets.

The CDR3 runs to 15 residues. V dropped 4 bases and J dropped 1 base, with 14 bases sitting between them. From germline, CDR1 is SGHVS and CDR2 FQNEAQ. Markers CD45RO/CCR7/CD25/CD127/CD95/CD27 served to sort CD4+ naive, central memory, regulatory and stem cell-like memory cells. A few counts support this clone. Its antigen is undetermined. The chain has TRBV7-8 and TRBJ2-7; D ambiguous. Material for sequencing was naive CD4+ T cells from blood. This TCR came from a man between 18 and 29 years old with type 1 diabetes. Here the CDR3 DNA reads TGTGCCAGCAGCTCTTCTAGATTTCTGTCCTACGAGCAGTACTTC. Protein: CASSSSRFLSYEQYF.